This T cell receptor beta chain was found in a study of monozygotic twins with inflammatory bowel disease. The CDR3 runs to 16 residues. Per the germline V gene, CDR1 is SQVTM and CDR2 is ANQGSEA. An amount of approximately 3,600 ng of total RNA was used for each TCR library. cDNA was produced in eight separate reactions per sample. TCRdb reprocessed the 5' RACE reads and keeps a single row for each CDR3 protein, giving no DNA. The sample data list around 450,000 distinct CDR3 sequences. Concerning this clonotype itself: Its specificity is unknown.

Study-level findings and limits: IBD patients, compared with healthy twins, shared fewer clonotypes with others (especially with disease activity).

Without any T cell sorting, total RNA was isolated from whole blood. The rearrangement uses TRBV29-1 and TRBJ2-7; without DNA, the TCRdb call of TRBD2 cannot be checked. This clonotype was sampled from a human donor with ulcerative colitis or Crohn's disease, or a healthy co-twin of an affected twin (not recorded which). The sample taken for sequencing was blood. CDR3 residues: CSVEIDSPPSSYEQYF.